The present TCR beta chain was sequenced within a study of blood T cell repertoires in COVID-19 (dated by TCRdb to 2019 to 2021). In terms of the full investigation: Samples from collaborators originated in the United States, Italy and Spain and spanned both the acute and convalescent phases of COVID-19. Subjects who had been exposed to COVID-19, were actively infected with it, or had recovered from it provided the deeply sampled blood TCRbeta repertoires that made up the dataset. Samples were obtained from the ongoing ImmuneRACE study (first 160 participants) and from 1,000 to 1,500 subjects provided by 6 global collaborators. Where available, HLA class I and class II types were obtained from metadata supplied by the sample provider rather than from assay-based typing. A freely available public database, intended as a resource for researchers studying the immune response to SARS-CoV-2, is where the repertoires were released. Sample metadata almost always included a de-identified subject ID, COVID-19 status, age in years and sex. The prospective study material was composed of cDNA or gDNA derived from T cells, B-cell-depleted T cells, or PBMCs.

Broader findings and caveats from the paper: Clinical and demographic metadata were provided uncurated, with the amount varying by source and participant.

Whole blood was collected in K2EDTA tubes by collaborating institutions according to the institutions' own protocols. Collaborator samples were shipped for TCRbeta analysis as frozen whole blood, isolated PBMCs, or DNA extracted from either sample type. Worth noting for this clone: Its antigen is currently not known. No much larger clone is present one base from it, and per-base qualities are unavailable.

The CDR3, cysteine through phenylalanine, is 13 amino acids long. Left in the record is the CDR3 DNA by itself, 39 bases read in frame from the first base. V is shortened by 4 bases, J by 0 bases, and the region joining them spans 7 bases. The germline V gene gives CDR1 as SGHDN and CDR2 as FVKESK. The immunoSEQ Assay, a bias-controlled multiplex PCR, was used to amplify TCRbeta CDR3 regions from genomic DNA. As for how the authors treated the data: The number of nucleated cells in each sample was estimated by amplification of reference gene primers within the assay. To quantify the absolute abundance of each unique TCRbeta CDR3 rearrangement, sequence reads were collapsed and filtered. Productive Simpson clonality was computed per sample as the square root of Simpson's diversity index over productive rearrangements. TCRdb holds this immuneACCESS table with in-frame rearrangements only. Some clones are missing; in checked studies, unresolved V genes explain under half, and the rest has no known cause. The DNA gave D and trimming, while V, J and clone size come from that table. The sample has 90,000 to 140,000 clones on record, roughly 87% of them singletons. Clones ranked in the top ten supply around 4.3% of the sample.

What was sequenced was peripheral blood. Here the chain combines TRBV14 and TRBJ2-7, with no confidently assigned D gene. The clonotype originates from a man aged 50 to 60 with acute or convalescent COVID-19. The CDR3 has the sequence CASSPSGSYEQYF. The sequenced DNA is TGTGCCAGCAGCCCTTCGGGCTCCTACGAGCAGTACTTC.